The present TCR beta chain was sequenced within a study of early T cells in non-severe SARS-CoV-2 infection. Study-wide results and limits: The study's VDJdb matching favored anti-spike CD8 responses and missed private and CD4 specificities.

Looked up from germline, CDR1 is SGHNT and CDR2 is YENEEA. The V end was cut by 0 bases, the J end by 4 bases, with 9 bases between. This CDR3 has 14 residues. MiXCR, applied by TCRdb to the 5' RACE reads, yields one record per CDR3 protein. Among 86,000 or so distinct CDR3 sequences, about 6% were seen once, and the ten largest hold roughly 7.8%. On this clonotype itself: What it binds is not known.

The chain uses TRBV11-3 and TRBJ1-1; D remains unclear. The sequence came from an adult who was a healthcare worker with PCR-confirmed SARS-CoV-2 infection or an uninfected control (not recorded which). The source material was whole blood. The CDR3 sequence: CASSLDAGSTEAFF. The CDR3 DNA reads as TGTGCCAGCAGCTTAGATGCGGGTAGCACTGAAGCTTTCTTT.